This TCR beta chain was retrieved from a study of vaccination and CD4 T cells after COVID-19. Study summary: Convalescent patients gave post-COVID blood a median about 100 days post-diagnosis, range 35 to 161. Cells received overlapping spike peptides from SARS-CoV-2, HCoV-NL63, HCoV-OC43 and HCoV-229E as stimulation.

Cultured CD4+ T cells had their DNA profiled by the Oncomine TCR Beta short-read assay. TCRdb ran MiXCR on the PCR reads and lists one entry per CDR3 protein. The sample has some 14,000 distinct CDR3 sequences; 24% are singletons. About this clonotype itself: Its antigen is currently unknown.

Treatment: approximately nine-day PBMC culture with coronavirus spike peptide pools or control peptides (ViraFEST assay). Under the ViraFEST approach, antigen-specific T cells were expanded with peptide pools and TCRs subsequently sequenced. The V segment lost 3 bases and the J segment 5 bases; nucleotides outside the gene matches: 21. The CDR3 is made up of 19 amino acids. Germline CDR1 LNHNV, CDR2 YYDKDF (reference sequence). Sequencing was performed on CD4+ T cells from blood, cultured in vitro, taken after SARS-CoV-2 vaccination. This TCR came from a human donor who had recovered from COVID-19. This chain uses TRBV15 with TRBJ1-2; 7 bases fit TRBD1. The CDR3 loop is CATSRPNSGGTALGYGYTF. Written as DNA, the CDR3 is TGTGCCACCAGCAGGCCCAACTCCGGGGGGACAGCCCTTGGATATGGCTACACCTTC.